These T cell receptor beta chains were read from a single sample in a study of neoadjuvant anti-PD-1 for oral cavity cancer. Assay: immunoSEQ multiplex PCR; the TCRdb copy retains only in-frame clones and omits some. Of 7,000 or so clones listed, roughly 46% are singletons. The sample in question was tumor tissue, obtained before nivolumab (anti-PD-1) treatment. The receptors come from a person between 40 and 85 years old with oral cavity squamous cell carcinoma. The CDR3 runs from the conserved cysteine through the conserved F or W. Fields, in order: clone size, J gene, V gene, D gene, CDR3 protein, CDR3 DNA. A D gene is named only where the DNA matches it firmly. Some rows have no size entry. The others give once, few or many, or a class for an expanded clone.

abundance: few; j_gene: TRBJ2-5; v_gene: TRBV5-6; d_gene: -; CDR3aa: CASSSGETQYF; CDR3nt: TGTGCCAGCAGCTCGGGGGAGACCCAGTACTTC
abundance: -; j_gene: TRBJ2-7; v_gene: TRBV6-1; d_gene: TRBD1; CDR3aa: CAIKPGQGSYEQYF; CDR3nt: TGTGCCATCAAGCCGGGACAGGGCTCCTACGAGCAGTACTTC
abundance: -; j_gene: TRBJ2-5; v_gene: TRBV18; d_gene: -; CDR3aa: CASSPQGAETQYF; CDR3nt: TGTGCCAGCTCACCCCAGGGAGCAGAGACCCAGTACTTC
abundance: once; j_gene: TRBJ1-2; v_gene: TRBV4-3; d_gene: TRBD1; CDR3aa: CASSQGQGANLNYGYTF; CDR3nt: TGCGCCAGCAGCCAAGGACAGGGGGCGAATCTTAACTATGGCTACACCTTC
abundance: -; j_gene: TRBJ2-3; v_gene: TRBV9; d_gene: TRBD1; CDR3aa: CASSVEGQGLSTDTQYF; CDR3nt: TGTGCCAGCAGCGTAGAGGGACAGGGACTTAGCACAGATACGCAGTATTTT
abundance: medium-sized; j_gene: TRBJ1-2; v_gene: TRBV4-1; d_gene: -; CDR3aa: CASSQDPGRGSYGYTF; CDR3nt: TGCGCCAGCAGCCAAGATCCCGGCAGGGGAAGCTATGGCTACACCTTC
abundance: -; j_gene: TRBJ2-3; v_gene: TRBV5-8; d_gene: TRBD2; CDR3aa: CASSFPLAGMHSTDTQYF; CDR3nt: TGTGCCAGCAGCTTCCCGCTAGCGGGGATGCATAGCACAGATACGCAGTATTTT
abundance: few; j_gene: TRBJ2-7; v_gene: TRBV7-2; d_gene: TRBD1; CDR3aa: CASSLGTGGGYEQYF; CDR3nt: TGTGCCAGCAGCCTAGGGACAGGGGGTGGGTACGAGCAGTACTTC
abundance: few; j_gene: TRBJ2-1; v_gene: TRBV9; d_gene: -; CDR3aa: CASSVTSEYNEQFF; CDR3nt: TGTGCCAGCAGCGTAACTAGTGAGTACAATGAGCAGTTCTTC
abundance: medium-sized; j_gene: TRBJ2-2; v_gene: TRBV5-4; d_gene: TRBD1; CDR3aa: CASSRPGQGASGELFF; CDR3nt: TGTGCCAGCAGCCGACCGGGACAGGGGGCCTCCGGGGAGCTGTTTTTT
abundance: -; j_gene: TRBJ2-3; v_gene: TRBV5-1; d_gene: -; CDR3aa: CASSLGGSSTDTQYF; CDR3nt: TGCGCCAGCAGCTTGGGGGGGTCTAGCACAGATACGCAGTATTTT
abundance: few; j_gene: TRBJ1-1; v_gene: TRBV7-9; d_gene: -; CDR3aa: CASSHRNTEAFF; CDR3nt: TGTGCCAGCAGCCACAGGAACACTGAAGCTTTCTTT
abundance: few; j_gene: TRBJ2-5; v_gene: TRBV5-1; d_gene: -; CDR3aa: CASSRWDSRETQYF; CDR3nt: TGCGCCAGCTCTCGATGGGACTCAAGAGAGACCCAGTACTTC
abundance: -; j_gene: TRBJ2-2; v_gene: TRBV5-1; d_gene: -; CDR3aa: CASSLGGTGELFF; CDR3nt: TGCGCCAGCAGCTTGGGAGGAACCGGGGAGCTGTTTTTT
abundance: once; j_gene: TRBJ1-1; v_gene: TRBV7-3; d_gene: TRBD1; CDR3aa: CASSPSTGVGTEAFF; CDR3nt: TGTGCCAGCAGCCCCTCGACAGGGGTAGGCACTGAAGCTTTCTTT
abundance: -; j_gene: TRBJ1-1; v_gene: TRBV18; d_gene: -; CDR3aa: CASSPRDGITEAFF; CDR3nt: TGTGCCAGCTCACCTCGGGACGGAATCACTGAAGCTTTCTTT